This T cell receptor (beta chain) was found in a study of OX40 agonist ivuxolimab in advanced cancers. The V and J ends lost 4 bases and 4 bases respectively, with 11 bases between them. The CDR3 contains 14 residues. The protocol was immunoSEQ multiplex PCR, while the TCRdb copy is restricted to in-frame clones and leaves out a portion. The table lists about 58,000 clones, about 90% of them singletons. The chain joins TRBV23-1 to TRBJ2-1, with a weak D call TRBD2 (5 bases). TRBV23-1 is noted as an ORF with a role that remains uncertain. This receptor was obtained from an adult with an advanced solid tumor such as melanoma, head and neck, liver or kidney cancer. This material consisted of CD4+ or CD8+ T cells sorted from blood, taken in a trial of the OX40 agonist ivuxolimab. The CDR3 loop reads CASSPTGLYNEQFF. CDR3 in DNA: TGCGCCAGCAGTCCAACCGGACTGTACAATGAGCAGTTCTTC.